The sequence of this TCR beta chain was determined in a study of CXCR3-negative and CXCR3-positive naive CD8 T cells. At hundreds of thousands of cells each, triplicate sorts were carried out for each CD8+ T cell subset. The TRB libraries of cDNA were built by UMI-labeled 5' RACE. Reanalyzing the 5' RACE reads, TCRdb keeps one entry per CDR3 protein, without DNA. The sample has 100,000 to 150,000 distinct CDR3 sequences. Germline loops: CDR1 MDHEN, CDR2 SYDVKM. This CDR3 spans 15 amino acids. The receptor was isolated from a human donor in good health. Some clones in this sample may be carry-over from other donors' samples. The sample consisted of naive CXCR3- CD8+ T cells from blood. Noted subset: CD45RO-CCR7+CD27+CD95- naive CD8+ T cells lacking CXCR3 (TNR3-). The chain joins TRBV28 to TRBJ2-7; as DNA is missing, the TRBD1 call by TCRdb cannot be tested. Here the CDR3 reads CASNPLGQGGDEQYF.